This T cell receptor (beta chain) was documented in a study of identical twins. Template switching added a universal primer site, and cDNA bore unique molecular identifiers. MiXCR, run by TCRdb on the 5' RACE reads, gives a single entry per CDR3 protein. The table lists fewer than 550,000 distinct CDR3 sequences, around 15% of them singletons. The CDR3 length is 15 residues. V was trimmed by 3 bases and J by 0 bases, leaving 9 bases between them. CDR1 is SGHTA, CDR2 FQGTGA, per germline. In addition, the sample was reused for a study of yellow fever vaccine responses in identical twins. That work states: Twins' T cell vaccine responses reportedly looked partly convergent, partly personalized.

The chain couples TRBV7-3 to TRBJ2-1; no firm D call. Sequencing was carried out using CD4+ T cells sorted from blood. This receptor was obtained from a woman between 18 and 30 years old in good health. This CDR3 reads CASSLASASYNEQFF. The DNA for the CDR3 is TGTGCCAGCAGCTTGGCCAGCGCCTCCTACAATGAGCAGTTCTTC.